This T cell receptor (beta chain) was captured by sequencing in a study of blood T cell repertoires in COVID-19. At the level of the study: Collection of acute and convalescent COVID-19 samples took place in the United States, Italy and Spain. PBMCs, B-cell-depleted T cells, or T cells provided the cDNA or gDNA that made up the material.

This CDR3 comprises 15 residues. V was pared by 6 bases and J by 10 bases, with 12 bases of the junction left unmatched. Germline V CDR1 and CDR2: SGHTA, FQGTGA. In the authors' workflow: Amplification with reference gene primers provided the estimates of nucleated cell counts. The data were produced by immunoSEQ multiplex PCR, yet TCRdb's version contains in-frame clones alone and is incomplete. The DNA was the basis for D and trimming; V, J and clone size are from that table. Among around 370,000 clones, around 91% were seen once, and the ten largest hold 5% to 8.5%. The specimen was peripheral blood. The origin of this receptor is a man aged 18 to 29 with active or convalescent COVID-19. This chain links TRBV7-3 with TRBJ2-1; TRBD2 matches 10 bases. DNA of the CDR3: TGTGCCAGCAGTCCTCTGGGACTAGCGTTCAAGGAGCAGTTCTTC. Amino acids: CASSPLGLAFKEQFF.